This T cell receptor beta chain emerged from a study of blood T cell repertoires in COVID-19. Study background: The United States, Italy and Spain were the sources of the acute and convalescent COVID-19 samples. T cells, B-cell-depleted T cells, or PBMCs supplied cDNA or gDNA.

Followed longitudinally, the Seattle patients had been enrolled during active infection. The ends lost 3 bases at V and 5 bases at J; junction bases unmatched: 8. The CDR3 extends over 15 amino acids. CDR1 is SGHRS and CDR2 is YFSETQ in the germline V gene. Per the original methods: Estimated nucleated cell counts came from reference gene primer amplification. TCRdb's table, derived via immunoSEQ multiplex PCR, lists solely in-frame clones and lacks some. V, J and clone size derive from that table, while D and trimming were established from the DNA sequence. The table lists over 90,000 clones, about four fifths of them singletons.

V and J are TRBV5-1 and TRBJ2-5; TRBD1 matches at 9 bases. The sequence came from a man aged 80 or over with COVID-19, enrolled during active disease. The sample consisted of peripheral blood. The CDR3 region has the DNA TGCGCCAGCAGCTGGCAAACAGGGGGCCGGGAGACCCAGTACTTC. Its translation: CASSWQTGGRETQYF.